This T cell receptor beta chain derives from a study of Graves' ophthalmopathy and Graves' hyperthyroidism. This clonotype was observed many times. The antigen remains unidentified. V gave up 4 bases and J gave up 4 bases; unmatched junction bases: 4. CDR3 length: 14 residues. Germline-derived CDR1 and CDR2 are SEHNR and FQNEAQ (reference sequence). The source of the PBMCs was roughly 10 ml of fresh peripheral blood. RNA served as the template for amplifying TCR beta CDR3 regions. Amplification began with first-round RT-PCR using HTBI primers, then second-round multiplex PCR was performed. Each CDR3 protein is one row after TCRdb ran MiXCR on the multiplex PCR reads. The repertoire includes a few hundred thousand distinct CDR3 sequences, over 15% of them detected once, and about 7% sits in the top ten. Study findings and constraints: Most thyroid clonotypes expanded beyond 0.001 frequency were also found in blood. Separation of ophthalmopathy from stable hyperthyroidism was achieved by a 13-signature model, at around 89% sensitivity and approximately 84% specificity. With around 69% sensitivity and about 72% specificity, the model predicted ophthalmopathy progression.

This chain joins TRBV7-9 and TRBJ1-5; 7 bases align to TRBD1. This TCR came from a woman younger than 30 with stable Graves' hyperthyroidism. The source material was peripheral blood. In DNA, the CDR3 is TGTGCCAGCAGCTCCGGACAGGTTAATCAGCCCCAGCATTTT. Translation gives CASSSGQVNQPQHF.